The sequence of this T cell receptor (beta chain) was determined in a study of human T cells and chemical hapten exposure. On the study more broadly: Slight differences in pooled library volume were the main source of varying TCR yields across samples. Study-wide findings and caveats: The study found that DPC sensitization did not change TCRs above 1 in 1000 frequency.

Total RNA came from unfractionated whole blood. Individual cDNA molecules had unique molecular identifiers attached to them by the library. Methods used by the authors: Per sample, the median was about 95,000 TCRs, with values from approximately 25,000 to 650,000. Using its own MiXCR run on the reads, TCRdb lists one record per CDR3 protein. Here the V and J calls rest on TCRdb's processing, not on the authors' analysis. This sample has around 120,000 distinct CDR3 sequences, with over 7% found just once. This CDR3 spans 14 amino acids. Trimming took off 1 base at V and 0 bases at J, with 6 bases between the two ends. This clonotype was detected many times. What it binds is not known.

The V and J genes are TRBV12-3 or TRBV12-4 and TRBJ1-1; D not certain. The sequence came from a human donor in good health. Some clones in this sample may be carry-over from other donors' samples. Sequences were obtained from whole blood. The CDR3 coding sequence is TGTGCCAGCAGTTTAGGGCGGATGAACACTGAAGCTTTCTTT. Its protein product is CASSLGRMNTEAFF.